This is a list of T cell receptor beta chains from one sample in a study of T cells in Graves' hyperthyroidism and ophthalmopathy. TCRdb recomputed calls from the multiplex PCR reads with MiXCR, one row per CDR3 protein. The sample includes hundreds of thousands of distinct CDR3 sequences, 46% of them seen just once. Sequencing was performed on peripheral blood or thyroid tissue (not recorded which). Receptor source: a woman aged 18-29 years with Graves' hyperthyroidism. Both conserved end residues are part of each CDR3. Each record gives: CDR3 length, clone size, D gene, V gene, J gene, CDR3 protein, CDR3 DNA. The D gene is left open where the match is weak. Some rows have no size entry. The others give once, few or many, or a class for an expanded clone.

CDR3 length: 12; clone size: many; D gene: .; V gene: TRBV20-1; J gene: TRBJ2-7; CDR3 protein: CSCQDSLYEQYF; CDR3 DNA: TGCAGTTGCCAGGACAGTCTCTACGAGCAGTACTTC
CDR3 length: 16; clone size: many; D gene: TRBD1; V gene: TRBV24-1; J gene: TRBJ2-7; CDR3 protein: CATSARGQTSGYEQYF; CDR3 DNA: TGTGCCACCAGTGCTCGGGGACAGACCTCGGGATACGAGCAGTACTTC
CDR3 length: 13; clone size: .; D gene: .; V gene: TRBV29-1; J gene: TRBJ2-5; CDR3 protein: CSVHPGRLETQYF; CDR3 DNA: TGCAGCGTTCATCCAGGGAGGCTTGAGACCCAGTACTTC
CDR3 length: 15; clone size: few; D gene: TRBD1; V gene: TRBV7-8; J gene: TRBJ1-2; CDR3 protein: CASSLPGQGDRGYTF; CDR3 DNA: TGTGCCAGCAGCTTACCGGGACAGGGAGATCGTGGCTACACCTTC
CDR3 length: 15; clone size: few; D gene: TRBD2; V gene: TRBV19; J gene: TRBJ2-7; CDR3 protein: CASRPPGRDSYEQYF; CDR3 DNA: TGTGCCAGTAGGCCCCCGGGGAGGGACTCCTACGAGCAGTACTTC
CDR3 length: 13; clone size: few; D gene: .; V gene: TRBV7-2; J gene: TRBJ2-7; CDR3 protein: CASSSGLLYEQYF; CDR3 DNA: TGTGCCAGCAGCTCTGGACTTTTATACGAGCAGTACTTC
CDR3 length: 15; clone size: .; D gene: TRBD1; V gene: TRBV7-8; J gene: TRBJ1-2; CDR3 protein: CASSLFTGVSYGYTF; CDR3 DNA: TGTGCCAGCAGCTTATTCACAGGGGTTAGCTATGGCTACACCTTC
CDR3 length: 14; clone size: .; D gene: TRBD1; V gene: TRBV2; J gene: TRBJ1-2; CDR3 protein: CASSFGTANYGHTF; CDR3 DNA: TGTGCCAGCAGTTTCGGGACAGCTAACTATGGCCACACCTTC
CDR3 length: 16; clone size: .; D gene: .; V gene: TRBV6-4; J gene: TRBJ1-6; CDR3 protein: CASSDPRTAYNSPLHF; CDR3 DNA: TGTGCCAGCAGTGACCCCCGGACGGCCTATAATTCACCCCTCCACTTT
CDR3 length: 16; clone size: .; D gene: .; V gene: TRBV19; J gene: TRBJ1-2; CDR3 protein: CASSTTEPAPIYGYTF; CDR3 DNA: TGTGCCAGTAGTACCACAGAGCCCGCACCTATCTATGGCTACACCTTC
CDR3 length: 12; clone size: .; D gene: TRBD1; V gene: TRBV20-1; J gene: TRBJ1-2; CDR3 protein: CSVGQGASGYTF; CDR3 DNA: TGCAGTGTGGGACAGGGGGCCTCTGGCTACACCTTC
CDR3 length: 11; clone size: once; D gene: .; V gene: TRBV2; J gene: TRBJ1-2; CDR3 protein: CACPRDYGYTF; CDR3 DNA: TGTGCCTGCCCAAGGGACTATGGCTACACCTTC
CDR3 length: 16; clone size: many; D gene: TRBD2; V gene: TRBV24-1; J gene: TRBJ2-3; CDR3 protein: CATSDLAGESTDTQYF; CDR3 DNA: TGTGCCACCAGTGACCTAGCGGGAGAAAGCACAGATACGCAGTATTTT
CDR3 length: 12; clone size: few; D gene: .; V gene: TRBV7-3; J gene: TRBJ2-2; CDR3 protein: CASSPWPGELFF; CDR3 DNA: TGTGCCAGCAGCCCGTGGCCCGGGGAGCTGTTTTTT
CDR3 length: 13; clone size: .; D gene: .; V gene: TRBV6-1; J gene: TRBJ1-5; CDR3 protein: CAISKAWPRPQHF; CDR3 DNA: TGTGCCATCAGTAAAGCGTGGCCTCGTCCCCAGCATTTT
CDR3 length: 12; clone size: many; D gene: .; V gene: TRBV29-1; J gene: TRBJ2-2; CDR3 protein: CSVEGGVGELFF; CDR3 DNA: TGCAGCGTTGAGGGGGGAGTCGGGGAGCTGTTTTTT
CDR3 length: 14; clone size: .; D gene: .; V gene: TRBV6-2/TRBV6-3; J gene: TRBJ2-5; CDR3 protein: CASREQGGGETQYF; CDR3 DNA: TGTGCCAGCAGAGAACAGGGAGGAGGAGAGACCCAGTACTTC